Listed below are T cell receptor beta chains from one sample, sequenced in a study of regulatory T cells in long-lasting Graves disease. TCRdb recomputed calls from the multiplex PCR reads with MiXCR, one row per CDR3 protein. This sample has roughly 440,000 distinct CDR3 sequences, with roughly 17% found just once. This sample was shared with a second study, whose subject was T cells in Graves' hyperthyroidism and ophthalmopathy.

The sample was peripheral blood mononuclear cells (PBMCs), taken at new diagnosis, from a patient treated with antithyroid drugs. The receptors shown here come from a woman aged 18-29 years with Graves disease. Both conserved end residues are part of each CDR3. A D gene is named only where the DNA matches it firmly. Where a row states a size, it is once, few, many or the class of an expanded clone; other rows omit it.

V gene: TRBV20-1
J gene: TRBJ2-3
D gene: -
clone size: many
CDR3 DNA: TGCAGTGCTGAGCGGGCCAACACAGATACGCAGTATTTT
CDR3 protein: CSAERANTDTQYF

V gene: TRBV3-1
J gene: TRBJ2-7
D gene: -
clone size: many
CDR3 DNA: TGTGCCAGCAGCCAAATCCTAGCCCCCTACGAGCAGTACTTC
CDR3 protein: CASSQILAPYEQYF

V gene: TRBV30
J gene: TRBJ1-6
D gene: -
clone size: many
CDR3 DNA: TGTGCCTGGAGTGTTCTACATAATTCACCCCTCCACTTT
CDR3 protein: CAWSVLHNSPLHF

V gene: TRBV20-1
J gene: TRBJ2-7
D gene: TRBD2
clone size: few
CDR3 DNA: TGCAGTGCTAGACAAAACGGGGGGGAGCAGTACTTC
CDR3 protein: CSARQNGGEQYF

V gene: TRBV18
J gene: TRBJ2-2
D gene: -
clone size: many
CDR3 DNA: TGTGCCAGCTCACCACCCCTCAGCGCGAACACCGGGGAGCTGTTTTTT
CDR3 protein: CASSPPLSANTGELFF

V gene: TRBV19
J gene: TRBJ2-1
D gene: -
clone size: -
CDR3 DNA: TGTGCCAGTAGTATATACCGCGGGCACTACAATGAGCAGTTCTTC
CDR3 protein: CASSIYRGHYNEQFF

V gene: TRBV20-1
J gene: TRBJ2-3
D gene: TRBD2
clone size: few
CDR3 DNA: TGCACAGGGACCCTCTCTAGCGGGAGGTCGCCAGATACGCAGTATTTT
CDR3 protein: CTGTLSSGRSPDTQYF

V gene: TRBV3-1
J gene: TRBJ1-4
D gene: TRBD1
clone size: few
CDR3 DNA: TGTGCCAGCAGCCGCGGGACAGCTAGTAATGAAAAACTGTTTTTT
CDR3 protein: CASSRGTASNEKLFF

V gene: TRBV6-1
J gene: TRBJ2-1
D gene: TRBD1
clone size: few
CDR3 DNA: TGTGCCAGCAGTGAAATGATCCCAGGGGGCGGGGATGAGCAGTTCTTC
CDR3 protein: CASSEMIPGGGDEQFF

V gene: TRBV5-1
J gene: TRBJ2-3
D gene: -
clone size: many
CDR3 DNA: TGCGCCAGCAGCCTGGACATCATTAGCACAGATACGCAGTATTTT
CDR3 protein: CASSLDIISTDTQYF

V gene: TRBV18
J gene: TRBJ2-1
D gene: TRBD2
clone size: -
CDR3 DNA: TGTGCCAGCTCACAGTTTAGCGGGGGCAATGAGCAGTTCTTC
CDR3 protein: CASSQFSGGNEQFF

V gene: TRBV6-5
J gene: TRBJ2-5
D gene: TRBD2
clone size: -
CDR3 DNA: TGTGCCAGCAGTTACCTTTCACTAGCGGGTGTGGAAGAGACCCAGTACTTC
CDR3 protein: CASSYLSLAGVEETQYF

V gene: TRBV20-1
J gene: TRBJ2-7
D gene: -
clone size: many
CDR3 DNA: TGCAGTGCTAGAGATCCCCGAGGCCGCTACGAGCAGTACTTC
CDR3 protein: CSARDPRGRYEQYF

V gene: TRBV27
J gene: TRBJ1-1
D gene: TRBD1
clone size: many
CDR3 DNA: TGTGCCAGCCGAAAGACAGGGACCACTGAAGCTTTCTTT
CDR3 protein: CASRKTGTTEAFF

V gene: TRBV3-1
J gene: TRBJ2-4
D gene: -
clone size: -
CDR3 DNA: TGTGCCAGCAGCCAACTACAGGGACATTCAGGAGCCATTCAGTACTTC
CDR3 protein: CASSQLQGHSGAIQYF

V gene: TRBV6-2/TRBV6-3
J gene: TRBJ2-1
D gene: -
clone size: few
CDR3 DNA: TGTGCCAGCAGTGAGACTGGTACAGATGAGCAGTTCTTC
CDR3 protein: CASSETGTDEQFF

V gene: TRBV12-3/TRBV12-4
J gene: TRBJ2-5
D gene: -
clone size: many
CDR3 DNA: TGTGCCAGCAGTTTTGGGGGTGGGGTCGTGGAGACCCAGTACTTC
CDR3 protein: CASSFGGGVVETQYF

V gene: TRBV6-5
J gene: TRBJ2-7
D gene: -
clone size: many
CDR3 DNA: TGTGCCAGCAGTTACCGGGGGATCATGGACGAGCAGTACTTC
CDR3 protein: CASSYRGIMDEQYF

V gene: TRBV12-3/TRBV12-4
J gene: TRBJ2-1
D gene: -
clone size: few
CDR3 DNA: TGTGCCAGCAGTTTGCGCGAGCGGTTCGGGTTCTTC
CDR3 protein: CASSLRERFGFF

V gene: TRBV29-1
J gene: TRBJ2-3
D gene: TRBD2
clone size: many
CDR3 DNA: TGCAGCGTTGAAGAGGGACTAGGAGTCCGCACAGATACGCAGTATTTT
CDR3 protein: CSVEEGLGVRTDTQYF

V gene: TRBV28
J gene: TRBJ1-2
D gene: -
clone size: -
CDR3 DNA: TGTGCCAGCAGCTATACCGGGACGGCCATCTATGGCTACACCTTC
CDR3 protein: CASSYTGTAIYGYTF

V gene: TRBV24-1
J gene: TRBJ2-3
D gene: -
clone size: few
CDR3 DNA: TGTGCCACCAGTGATTTTCAGGGTTCAACAGATACGCAGTATTTT
CDR3 protein: CATSDFQGSTDTQYF

V gene: TRBV19
J gene: TRBJ1-1
D gene: TRBD1
clone size: -
CDR3 DNA: TGTGCCAGTAGGATGGACAGGGGGCAAGTCATGAACACTGAAGCTTTCTTT
CDR3 protein: CASRMDRGQVMNTEAFF

V gene: TRBV4-2
J gene: TRBJ2-3
D gene: -
clone size: few
CDR3 DNA: TGTGCCAGCAGCCAAGAAGGGGCAGATACGCAGTATTTT
CDR3 protein: CASSQEGADTQYF

V gene: TRBV30
J gene: TRBJ2-6
D gene: TRBD1
clone size: few
CDR3 DNA: TGTGCCTTAGACAGGGGGCTTATTGGGGCCAACGTCCTGACTTTC
CDR3 protein: CALDRGLIGANVLTF

V gene: TRBV12-3/TRBV12-4
J gene: TRBJ2-3
D gene: TRBD1
clone size: -
CDR3 DNA: TGTGCCAGTCATACCGGGACAGGGACCGGGGATACGCAGTATTTT
CDR3 protein: CASHTGTGTGDTQYF

V gene: TRBV4-2
J gene: TRBJ2-1
D gene: -
clone size: many
CDR3 DNA: TGTGCCAGCAGCCAGTCCTCTGGGTCTAGCGCTGGAGAAGGCCAGCAGTTCTTC
CDR3 protein: CASSQSSGSSAGEGQQFF

V gene: TRBV6-2/TRBV6-3
J gene: TRBJ2-2
D gene: -
clone size: -
CDR3 DNA: TGTGCCAGCAGTTACGTGCAGACCACCGGGGAGCTGTTTTTT
CDR3 protein: CASSYVQTTGELFF

V gene: TRBV6-2/TRBV6-3
J gene: TRBJ1-2
D gene: -
clone size: many
CDR3 DNA: TGTGCCAGCAGTTACTCCGGGGTCCCAAACTATGGCTACACCTTC
CDR3 protein: CASSYSGVPNYGYTF

V gene: TRBV7-2
J gene: TRBJ2-1
D gene: TRBD1
clone size: many
CDR3 DNA: TGTGCCAGCAGCTTCGGGACAGGCTACAATGAGCAGTTCTTC
CDR3 protein: CASSFGTGYNEQFF

V gene: TRBV6-1
J gene: TRBJ2-7
D gene: -
clone size: many
CDR3 DNA: TGTGCCAGCAGTGAAGCCCCTTCAACGGGGTACGAGCAGTACTTC
CDR3 protein: CASSEAPSTGYEQYF

V gene: TRBV27
J gene: TRBJ1-1
D gene: -
clone size: -
CDR3 DNA: TGTGCCAGCAGAGGGGGTTTGGGCACTGAAGCTTTCTTT
CDR3 protein: CASRGGLGTEAFF